What follows are 14 T cell receptor beta chains derived from one specimen sequenced in a study of T-cell reconstitution after alpha-beta-depleted transplantation in children. Unique molecular identifiers were used in preparing the TCRbeta library. TCRdb called the PCR reads again in MiXCR, with one record for every CDR3 protein. The sample lists about 360,000 distinct CDR3 sequences, about an eighth seen once, with roughly 4.5% in the top ten. The sample was PBMCs, taken from the stem cell graft. The source of these receptors is a human donor who donated a stem cell graft to a child with Fanconi anemia.

This clonotype was seen only a few times. This chain uses TRBV5-5 with TRBJ1-1, with D unresolved. This CDR3 is 13 amino acids long. Germline CDR1 is SGHKS and CDR2 is YYEKEE (reference sequence). Trimming cost V 1 base and J 3 bases, with 7 bases left between them. CDR3 sequence: CASSLLADTEAFF. CDR3 bases: TGTGCCAGCAGCTTGTTGGCGGACACTGAAGCTTTCTTT.

The table lists this clonotype with many counts. The rearrangement uses TRBV5-5 and TRBJ2-1, with D uncertain. The CDR3 contains 14 residues. Germline V gives CDR1 SGHKS, CDR2 YYEKEE (reference sequence). Trimming took 4 bases from V and 7 from J, leaving 15 bases between them. CDR3 region: CASSAPLGKNEQFF. The CDR3 DNA sequence: TGTGCCAGCAGCGCCCCATTGGGAAAAAATGAGCAGTTCTTC.

This clonotype was seen repeatedly, ten times or more. The V gene is TRBV5-1, the J gene TRBJ2-7; D may be TRBD1 or TRBD2 (5 bases each). This CDR3 has 13 residues. V lost 4 bases, J lost 5 bases, and 13 bases lay in between. Germline V gene data show CDR1 as SGHRS and CDR2 as YFSETQ. CDR3 bases: TGCGCCAGCAGCCGAGGGGTCAGGGACGAGCAGTACTTC. It codes for CASSRGVRDEQYF.

The sample holds many counts of this clonotype. V and J are TRBV5-5 and TRBJ2-7; no firm D call. V was trimmed by 0 bases and J by 4 bases, leaving 8 bases between them. CDR1 and CDR2 from the germline V gene are SGHKS and YYEKEE (reference sequence). There are 13 residues in the CDR3. The DNA for the CDR3 is TGTGCCAGCAGCTTGGGGGTCTTATACGAGCAGTACTTC. It codes for CASSLGVLYEQYF.

This clonotype came up a few times. This rearrangement joins TRBV20-1 to TRBJ1-2; TRBD1 agrees at 8 bases. This CDR3 region has 11 residues. Germline lookup yields CDR1 DFQATT and CDR2 SNEGSKA (reference sequence). CDR3: CSQGAGYGYTF. Written as DNA, the CDR3 is TGCAGCCAGGGGGCGGGTTATGGCTACACCTTC.

This clonotype was found many times. The chain couples TRBV15 to TRBJ2-2, with D possibly TRBD1 on 6 matching bases. Germline CDR1 and CDR2: LNHNV and YYDKDF (reference sequence). V was shortened by 3 bases and J by 7 bases, with 18 bases between the two germline ends. CDR3 length equals 16 residues. The CDR3 DNA sequence: TGTGCCACCAGCAGGGGTTCCGAGGGGGTCGGCGGGGAGCTGTTTTTT. Its translation is CATSRGSEGVGGELFF.

The rearrangement joins TRBV3-1 to TRBJ1-4, with D unclear. There are 12 residues in the CDR3. The V end was cut by 0 bases, the J end by 8 bases, with 4 bases between. CDR1 and CDR2 (germline): LGHDT, YNNKEL (reference sequence). The CDR3 nucleotides are TGTGCCAGCAGCCAAGATTTGGAAAAACTGTTTTTT. It translates to CASSQDLEKLFF.

The V call is TRBV11-2, the J call TRBJ1-2; D might be TRBD1 (5 bases). The CDR3 contains 14 residues. V dropped 1 base and J dropped 4 bases, with 10 bases sitting between them. Germline assignment: CDR1 SGHAT and CDR2 FQNNGV. The CDR3 nucleotides are TGTGCCAGCAGCTTAGCAGGGAGATCCTATGGCTACACCTTC. This encodes CASSLAGRSYGYTF.

This CDR3 is CASSREGGIEAFF. The CDR3 DNA is TGTGCCAGCAGCCGAGAAGGGGGGATAGAAGCTTTCTTT. The V and J genes are TRBV3-1 and TRBJ1-1; maybe TRBD1 (6 bases). The V gene lost 4 bases and the J gene lost 8 bases, with 14 bases spanning the gap. The CDR3 runs to 13 residues. The V gene's germline CDR1 is LGHDT and CDR2 YNNKEL (reference sequence). The variable domain in full, with the rest retrieved from reference TRBV3-1 and TRBJ1-1, is DTAVSQTPKYLVTQMGNDKSIKCEQNLGHDTMYWYKQDSKKFLKIMFSYNNKELIINETVPNRFSPKSPDKAHLNLHINSLELGDSAVYFCASSREGGIEAFFGQGTRLTVV.

This clonotype was observed at least ten times. The chain's CDR3 is CMSGGTGELFF. The CDR3 nucleotides are TGCATGTCCGGGGGCACCGGGGAGCTGTTTTTT. J is TRBJ2-2 and V is TRBV20-1, with D maybe TRBD2 (6 bases). Germline lookup yields CDR1 DFQATT and CDR2 SNEGSKA (reference sequence). CDR3 length: 11 residues.

This clonotype has only a few counts. The chain uses TRBV25-1 and TRBJ2-3; unclear D gene. V lost 4 bases, J lost 5 bases, and 10 bases lay in between. Germline V lookup: CDR1 MGHDK, CDR2 SYGVNS. There are 13 residues in the CDR3. CDR3 in amino acids: CASSAGRGDTQYF. CDR3 bases: TGTGCCAGCAGTGCGGGTAGAGGAGATACGCAGTATTTT.

The chain couples TRBV6-5 to TRBJ2-7, with 7 bases fitting TRBD1. Germline CDR1 and CDR2: MNHEY and SVGAGI. The CDR3 length is 14 residues. V lost 2 bases and J lost 4; bases outside the gene matches: 5. The CDR3 loop reads CASSYDPGGYEQYF. The CDR3 coding sequence is TGTGCCAGCAGTTACGACCCAGGGGGTTACGAGCAGTACTTC.

This sequence joins TRBV5-1 and TRBJ2-6, with 7 bases fitting TRBD1. The CDR3 contains 19 residues. Trimming at V came to 0 bases and at J to 0 bases, leaving 9 bases not matched to a gene. From germline, CDR1 is SGHRS and CDR2 YFSETQ. The CDR3 sequence: CASSLAPRGIGSGANVLTF. The CDR3 DNA follows: TGCGCCAGCAGCTTGGCCCCCAGGGGGATAGGCTCTGGGGCCAACGTCCTGACTTTC.

In this sample, this clonotype turned up many times. The chain couples TRBV5-1 to TRBJ2-3; 7 nucleotides line up with TRBD1. CDR3 length: 14 residues. The V gene end was trimmed by 2 bases and the J gene end by 4 bases; junction bases not matched to a gene: 4. Germline V gene lookup returns CDR1 SGHRS and CDR2 YFSETQ. The CDR3 region is CASSFGQAADTQYF. The CDR3 DNA follows: TGCGCCAGCAGCTTTGGACAGGCTGCAGATACGCAGTATTTT.